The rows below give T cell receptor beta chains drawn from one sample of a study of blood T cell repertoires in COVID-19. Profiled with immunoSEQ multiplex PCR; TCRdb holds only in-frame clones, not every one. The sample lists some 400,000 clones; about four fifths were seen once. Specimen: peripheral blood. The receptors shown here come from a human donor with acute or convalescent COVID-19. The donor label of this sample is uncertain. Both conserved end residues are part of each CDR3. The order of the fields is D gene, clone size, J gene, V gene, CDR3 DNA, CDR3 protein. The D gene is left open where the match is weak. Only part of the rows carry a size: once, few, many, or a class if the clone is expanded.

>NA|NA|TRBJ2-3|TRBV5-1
TGCGCCAGCAGCCTCAGCACAGATACGCAGTATTTT
CASSLSTDTQYF
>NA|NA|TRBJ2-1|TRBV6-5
TGTGCCAGCAGTTCTCGGACTAGCCAGGGGGATGAGCAGTTCTTC
CASSSRTSQGDEQFF
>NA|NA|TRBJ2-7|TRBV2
TGTGCCAGCAGTCTCCGACAGGACTACGAGCAGTACTTC
CASSLRQDYEQYF
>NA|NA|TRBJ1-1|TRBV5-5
TGTGCCAGCAGCTTGGCCCCCTCCCGGACAGCGAAGAACACTGAAGCTTTCTTT
CASSLAPSRTAKNTEAFF
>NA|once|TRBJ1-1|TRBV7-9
TGTGCCAGCAGCCTCCCGTTAAACACTGAAGCTTTCTTT
CASSLPLNTEAFF
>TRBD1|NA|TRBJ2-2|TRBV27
TGTGCCAGCAGGGGGGACAGGGCGTACGGGGAGCTGTTTTTT
CASRGDRAYGELFF
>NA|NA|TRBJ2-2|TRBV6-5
TGTGCCAGCAGTTATTATCAGGGCACCGGGGAGCTGTTTTTT
CASSYYQGTGELFF
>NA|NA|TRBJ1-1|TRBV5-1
TGCGCCAGCAGCTTGACCGGGGGGGACACTGAAGCTTTCTTT
CASSLTGGDTEAFF
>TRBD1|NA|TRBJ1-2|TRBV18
TGTGCCAGCTCACCAACGGGACAGGGGGCATTGGGCTACACCTTC
CASSPTGQGALGYTF
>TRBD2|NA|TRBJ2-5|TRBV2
TGTGCCAGCAGGAAGACTAGCGGGGGGGCCCAAGAGACCCAGTACTTC
CASRKTSGGAQETQYF
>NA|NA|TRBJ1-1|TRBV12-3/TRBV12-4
TGTGCCAGCAGTCCCGGGAGTGAAGCTTTCTTT
CASSPGSEAFF
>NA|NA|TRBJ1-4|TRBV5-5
TGTGCCAGCAGCTTGGTCACTGTGGAAAAACTGTTTTTT
CASSLVTVEKLFF
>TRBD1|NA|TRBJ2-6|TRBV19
TGTGCCAGTAAGGGGCTGGACAGGGGGCGGGTGGCCAACGTCCTGACTTTC
CASKGLDRGRVANVLTF
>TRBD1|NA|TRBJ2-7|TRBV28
TGTGCCAGCAGTCCCTACAGGGGGTCCTACGAGCAGTACTTC
CASSPYRGSYEQYF
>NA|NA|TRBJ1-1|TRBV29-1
TGCAGCGTGGCGGGGGTGGGCACTGAAGCTTTCTTT
CSVAGVGTEAFF
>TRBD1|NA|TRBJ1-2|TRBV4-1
TGCGCCAGCAGCCAAGGGGAAGGGGGCGTATATGGCTACACCTTC
CASSQGEGGVYGYTF
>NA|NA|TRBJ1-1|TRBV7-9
TGTGCCAGCAGCCGAACAGGGAAGACTGAAGCTTTCTTT
CASSRTGKTEAFF